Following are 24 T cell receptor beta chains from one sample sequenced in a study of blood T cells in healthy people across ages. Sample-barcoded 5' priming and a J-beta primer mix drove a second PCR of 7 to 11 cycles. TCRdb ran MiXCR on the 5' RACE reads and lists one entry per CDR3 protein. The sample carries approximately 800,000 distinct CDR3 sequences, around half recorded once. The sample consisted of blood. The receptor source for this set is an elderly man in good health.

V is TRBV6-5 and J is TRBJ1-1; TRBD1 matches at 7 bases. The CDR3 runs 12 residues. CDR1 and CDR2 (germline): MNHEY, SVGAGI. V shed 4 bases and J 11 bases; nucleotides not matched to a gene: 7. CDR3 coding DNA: TGTGCCAGCAGTTCACCTACAGGGGCGGCTTTCTTT. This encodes CASSSPTGAAFF.

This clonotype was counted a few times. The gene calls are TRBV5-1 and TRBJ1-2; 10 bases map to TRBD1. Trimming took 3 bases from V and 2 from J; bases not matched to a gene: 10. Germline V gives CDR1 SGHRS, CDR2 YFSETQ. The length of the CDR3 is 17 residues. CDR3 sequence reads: CASSSGQGVVGNYGYTF. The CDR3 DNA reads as TGCGCCAGCAGCTCTGGACAGGGGGTCGTCGGGAACTATGGCTACACCTTC.

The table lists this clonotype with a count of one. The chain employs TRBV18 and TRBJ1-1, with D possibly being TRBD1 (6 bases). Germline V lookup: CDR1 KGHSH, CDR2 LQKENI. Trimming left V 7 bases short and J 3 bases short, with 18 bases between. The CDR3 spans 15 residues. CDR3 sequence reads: CASFLGGLKDTEAFF. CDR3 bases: TGTGCCAGCTTCCTCGGGGGGCTAAAGGACACTGAAGCTTTCTTT.

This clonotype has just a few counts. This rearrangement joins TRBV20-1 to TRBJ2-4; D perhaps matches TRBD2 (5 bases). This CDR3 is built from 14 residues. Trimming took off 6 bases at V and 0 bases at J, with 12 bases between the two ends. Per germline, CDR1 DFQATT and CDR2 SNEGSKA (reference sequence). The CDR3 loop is CSAPEGLAKNIQYF. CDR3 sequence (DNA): TGCAGTGCCCCCGAGGGCCTAGCCAAAAACATTCAGTACTTC.

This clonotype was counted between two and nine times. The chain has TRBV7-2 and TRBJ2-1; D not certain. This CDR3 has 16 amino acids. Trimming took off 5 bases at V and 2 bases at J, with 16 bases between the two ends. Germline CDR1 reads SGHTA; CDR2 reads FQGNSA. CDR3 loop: CASSSPRTRPYNEQFF. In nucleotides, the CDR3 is TGTGCCAGCAGCAGCCCGCGGACCAGGCCCTACAATGAGCAGTTCTTC.

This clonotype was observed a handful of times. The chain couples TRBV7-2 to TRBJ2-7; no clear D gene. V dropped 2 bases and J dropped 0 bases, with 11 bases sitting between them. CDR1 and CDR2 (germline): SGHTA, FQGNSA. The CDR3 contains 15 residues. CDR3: CASSLSRAGSYEQYF. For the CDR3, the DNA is TGTGCCAGCAGCTTAAGTCGGGCAGGCTCCTACGAGCAGTACTTC.

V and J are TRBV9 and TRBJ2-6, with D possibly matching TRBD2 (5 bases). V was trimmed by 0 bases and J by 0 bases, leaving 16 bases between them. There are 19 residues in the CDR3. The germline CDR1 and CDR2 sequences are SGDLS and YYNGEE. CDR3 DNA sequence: TGTGCCAGCAGCGTAGCTCGGGCAGGACTGAACTCTGGGGCCAACGTCCTGACTTTC. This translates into CASSVARAGLNSGANVLTF.

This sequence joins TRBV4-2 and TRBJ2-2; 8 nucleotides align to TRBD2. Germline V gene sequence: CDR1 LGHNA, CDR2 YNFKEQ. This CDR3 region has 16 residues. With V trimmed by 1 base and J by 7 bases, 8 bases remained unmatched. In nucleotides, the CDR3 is TGTGCCAGCAGCCAAGGAAATAGCGGGATGAGCGGGGAGCTGTTTTTT. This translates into CASSQGNSGMSGELFF.

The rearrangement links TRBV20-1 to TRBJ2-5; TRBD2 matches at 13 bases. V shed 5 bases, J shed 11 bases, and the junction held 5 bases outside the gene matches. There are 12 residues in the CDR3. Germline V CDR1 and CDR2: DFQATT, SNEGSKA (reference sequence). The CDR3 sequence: CSAPGTSGTQYF. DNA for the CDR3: TGCAGTGCTCCCGGGACTAGCGGGACGCAGTACTTC.

CDR3: CASSVEGLYEQYF. CDR3 coding DNA: TGCGCCAGCAGCGTCGAGGGCCTGTACGAGCAGTACTTC. The V call is TRBV5-1, the J call TRBJ2-4; weak D call: TRBD2 (5 bases). The DNA end is a closer match to TRBJ2-7, so the J assignment may be wrong. From germline, CDR1 is SGHRS and CDR2 YFSETQ. The CDR3 is 13 amino acids.

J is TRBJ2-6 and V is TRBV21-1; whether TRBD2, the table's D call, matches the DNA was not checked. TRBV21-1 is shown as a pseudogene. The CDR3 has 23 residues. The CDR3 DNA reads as TGTGCCAGCGCCCATCCTGCTCGGGCGGGAGGCCGCATATTTATCTCTGGGGCCAACGTCCTGACTTTC. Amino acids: CASAHPARAGGRIFISGANVLTF.

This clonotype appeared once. CDR3 sequence (DNA): TGTGCCACCAGTGACTCCGGGACAGGGGTGGATGGCTACACCTTC. Its protein product is CATSDSGTGVDGYTF. The chain recombines TRBV24-1 with TRBJ1-2; the match to TRBD1 covers 10 bases. The CDR3 is 15 amino acids. V lost 4 bases, J lost 6 bases, and 7 bases stayed unmatched. Germline V CDR1 and CDR2: KGHDR, SFDVKD.

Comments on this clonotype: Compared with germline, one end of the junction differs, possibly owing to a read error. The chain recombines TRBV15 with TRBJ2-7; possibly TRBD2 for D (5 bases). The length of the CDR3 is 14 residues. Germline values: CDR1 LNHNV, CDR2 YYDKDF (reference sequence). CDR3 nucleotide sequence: TGTGCCACCAGCAGAGGAGGGAACTCCGACGAGCAGTACTTC. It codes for CATSRGGNSDEQYF.

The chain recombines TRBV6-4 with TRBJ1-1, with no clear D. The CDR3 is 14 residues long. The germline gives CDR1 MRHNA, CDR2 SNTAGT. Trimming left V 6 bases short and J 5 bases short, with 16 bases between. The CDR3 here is CASRRTQERTEAFF. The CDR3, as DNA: TGTGCCAGCAGACGGACCCAGGAGAGGACTGAAGCTTTCTTT.

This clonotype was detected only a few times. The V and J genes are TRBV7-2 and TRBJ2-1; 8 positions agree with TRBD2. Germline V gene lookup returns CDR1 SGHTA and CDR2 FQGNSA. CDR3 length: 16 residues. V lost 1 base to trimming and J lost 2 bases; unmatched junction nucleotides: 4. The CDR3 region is CASSLGGTRTYNEQFF. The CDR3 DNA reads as TGTGCCAGCAGCTTAGGAGGGACTAGGACCTACAATGAGCAGTTCTTC.

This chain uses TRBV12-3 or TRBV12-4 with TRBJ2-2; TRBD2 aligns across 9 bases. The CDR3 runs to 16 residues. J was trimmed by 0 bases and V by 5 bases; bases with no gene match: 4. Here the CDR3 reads CASSLLAGSNTGELFF. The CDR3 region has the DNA TGTGCCAGCAGTCTCCTAGCGGGATCGAACACCGGGGAGCTGTTTTTT.

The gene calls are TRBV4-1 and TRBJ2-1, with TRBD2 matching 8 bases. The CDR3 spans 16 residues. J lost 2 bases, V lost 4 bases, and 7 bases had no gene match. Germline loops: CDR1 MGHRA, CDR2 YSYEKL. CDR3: CASSPFGRVTYNEQFF. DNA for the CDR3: TGCGCCAGCAGCCCGTTCGGGAGGGTCACCTACAATGAGCAGTTCTTC.

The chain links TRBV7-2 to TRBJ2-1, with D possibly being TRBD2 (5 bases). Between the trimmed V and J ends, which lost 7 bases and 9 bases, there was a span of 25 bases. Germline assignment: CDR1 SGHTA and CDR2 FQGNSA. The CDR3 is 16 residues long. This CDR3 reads CASTWNRDYPRGEQFF. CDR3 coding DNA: TGTGCCAGCACCTGGAATCGGGATTATCCTCGTGGTGAGCAGTTCTTC.

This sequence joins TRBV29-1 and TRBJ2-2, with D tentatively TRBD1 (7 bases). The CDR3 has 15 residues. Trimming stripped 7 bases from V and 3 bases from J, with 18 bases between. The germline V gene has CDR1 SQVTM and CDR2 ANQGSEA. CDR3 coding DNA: TGCAGCGCCGCCCCAGGGGGGCGGTACACCGGGGAGCTGTTTTTT. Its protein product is CSAAPGGRYTGELFF.

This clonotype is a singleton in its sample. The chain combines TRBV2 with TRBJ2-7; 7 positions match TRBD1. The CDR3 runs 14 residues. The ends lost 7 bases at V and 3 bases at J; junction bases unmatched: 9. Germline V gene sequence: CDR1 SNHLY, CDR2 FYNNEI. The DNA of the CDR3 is TGTGCCAGCACCCCGACAGGGTCCAACTACGAGCAGTACTTC. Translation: CASTPTGSNYEQYF. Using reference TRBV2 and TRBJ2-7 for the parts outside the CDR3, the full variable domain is EPEVTQTPSHQVTQMGQEVILRCVPISNHLYFYWYRQILGQKVEFLVSFYNNEISEKSEIFDDQFSVERPDGSNFTLKIRSTKLEDSAMYFCASTPTGSNYEQYFGPGTRLTVT.

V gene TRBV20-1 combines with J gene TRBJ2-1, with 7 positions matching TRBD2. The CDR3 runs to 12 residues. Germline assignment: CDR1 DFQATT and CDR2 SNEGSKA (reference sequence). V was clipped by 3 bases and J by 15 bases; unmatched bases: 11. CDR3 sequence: CSASKMAGVLFF. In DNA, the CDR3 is TGCAGTGCTAGTAAAATGGCGGGAGTATTGTTCTTC.

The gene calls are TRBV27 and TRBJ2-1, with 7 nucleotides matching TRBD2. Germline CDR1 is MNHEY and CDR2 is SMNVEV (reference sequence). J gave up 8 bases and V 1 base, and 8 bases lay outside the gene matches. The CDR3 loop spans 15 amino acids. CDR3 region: CASSLFRGSRDEQFF. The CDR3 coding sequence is TGTGCCAGCAGTTTATTTCGCGGGAGTAGGGATGAGCAGTTCTTC.

CDR3 DNA: TGTGCCAGCAGCCGCCGCGGGTTGGAAGAGACCCAGTACTTC. Encoded protein: CASSRRGLEETQYF. The V call is TRBV5-5, the J call TRBJ2-5; possible D gene TRBD2, 5 bases. Germline V gene lookup returns CDR1 SGHKS and CDR2 YYEKEE (reference sequence). This CDR3 is built from 14 residues. V was clipped by 4 bases and J by 3 bases, with 13 bases between them. The whole variable domain, remainder taken from reference TRBV5-5 and TRBJ2-5, is DAGVTQSPTHLIKTRGQQVTLRCSPISGHKSVSWYQQVLGQGPQFIFQYYEKEERGRGNFPDRFSARQFPNYSSELNVNALLLGDSALYLCASSRRGLEETQYFGPGTRLLVL.

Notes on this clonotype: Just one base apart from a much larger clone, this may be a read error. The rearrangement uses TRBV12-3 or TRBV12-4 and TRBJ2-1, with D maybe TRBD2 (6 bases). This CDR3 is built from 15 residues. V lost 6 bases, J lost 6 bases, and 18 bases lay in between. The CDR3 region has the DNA TGTGCCAGCAGCTCCGGGGGAGTGGGGGTCAATGAGCAGTTCTTC. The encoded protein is CASSSGGVGVNEQFF.